This TCR beta chain was observed in a study of regulatory T cells in long-lasting Graves disease. Whole-study findings and limits: Among samples with persistent disease, TRBV28, TRBJ1-2 and TRBJ2-5 were favored.

The CDR3 has 11 residues. Trimming stripped 5 bases from V and 4 bases from J, with 4 bases between. Per the germline V gene, CDR1 is SGHAT and CDR2 is FQNNGV. Time point here: newly diagnosed GD, antithyroid drugs for less than 3 months. Scientists built the TCR library using RNA that was extracted from PBMCs. Sequencing libraries for TCR beta were prepared with iRepertoire HTBI primers and Arm-PCR of CDR3 regions. TCRdb independently ran MiXCR on the multiplex PCR reads; one entry per CDR3 protein. The sample yields 410,000 or so distinct CDR3 sequences, about 16% seen once. This clonotype was detected ten times or more. The target antigen is unknown. The sample was also reused in another study, on T cells in Graves' hyperthyroidism and ophthalmopathy.

The sequence was obtained from a woman under 40 with Graves disease. The gene calls are TRBV11-2 and TRBJ2-3, with D unclear. Material: peripheral blood mononuclear cells (PBMCs), obtained at new diagnosis, from a patient treated with antithyroid drugs. Here the CDR3 reads CASSPADTQYF. CDR3 DNA sequence: TGTGCCAGCAGCCCGGCAGATACGCAGTATTTT.